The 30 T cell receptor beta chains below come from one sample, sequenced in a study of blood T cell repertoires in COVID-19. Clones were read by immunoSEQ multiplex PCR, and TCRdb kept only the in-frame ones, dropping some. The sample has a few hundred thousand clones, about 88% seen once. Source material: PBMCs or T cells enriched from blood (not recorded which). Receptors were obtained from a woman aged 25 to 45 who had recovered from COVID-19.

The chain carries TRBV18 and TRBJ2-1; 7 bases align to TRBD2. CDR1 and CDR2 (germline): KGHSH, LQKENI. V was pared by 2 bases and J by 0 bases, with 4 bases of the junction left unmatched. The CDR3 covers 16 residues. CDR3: CASSPFAGDSYNEQFF. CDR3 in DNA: TGTGCCAGCTCACCATTTGCGGGAGACTCCTACAATGAGCAGTTCTTC.

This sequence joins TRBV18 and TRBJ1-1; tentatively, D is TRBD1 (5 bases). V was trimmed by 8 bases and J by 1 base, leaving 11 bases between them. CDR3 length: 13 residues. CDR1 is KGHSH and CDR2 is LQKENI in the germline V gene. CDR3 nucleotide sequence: TGTGCCAGCCTCGCCGGGGGGAACACTGAAGCTTTCTTT. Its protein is CASLAGGNTEAFF.

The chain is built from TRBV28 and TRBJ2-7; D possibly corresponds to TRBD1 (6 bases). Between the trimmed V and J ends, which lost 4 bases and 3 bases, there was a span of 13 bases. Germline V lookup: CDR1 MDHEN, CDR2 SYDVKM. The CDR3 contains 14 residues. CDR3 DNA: TGTGCCAGCAGTTCCGGGGACACCCGCTACGAGCAGTACTTC. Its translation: CASSSGDTRYEQYF.

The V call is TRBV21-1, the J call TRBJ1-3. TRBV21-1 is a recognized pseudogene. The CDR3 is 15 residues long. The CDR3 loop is CASSLRGNPGNTIYF. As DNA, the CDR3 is TGTGCCAGCAGCCTTCGCGGGAATCCTGGAAACACCATATATTTT.

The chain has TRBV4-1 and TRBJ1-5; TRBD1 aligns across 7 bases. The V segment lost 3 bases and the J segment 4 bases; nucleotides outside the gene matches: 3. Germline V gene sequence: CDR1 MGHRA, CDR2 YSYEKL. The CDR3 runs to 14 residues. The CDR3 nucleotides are TGCGCCAGCAGCCAGGGGGACAGTAATCAGCCCCAGCATTTT. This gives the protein CASSQGDSNQPQHF.

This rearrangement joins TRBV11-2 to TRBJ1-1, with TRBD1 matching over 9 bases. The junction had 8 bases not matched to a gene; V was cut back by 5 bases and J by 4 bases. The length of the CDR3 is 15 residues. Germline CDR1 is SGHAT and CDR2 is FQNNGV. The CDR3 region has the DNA TGTGCCAGCAGCCGGACAGGGGATGCGGCCACTGAAGCTTTCTTT. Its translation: CASSRTGDAATEAFF.

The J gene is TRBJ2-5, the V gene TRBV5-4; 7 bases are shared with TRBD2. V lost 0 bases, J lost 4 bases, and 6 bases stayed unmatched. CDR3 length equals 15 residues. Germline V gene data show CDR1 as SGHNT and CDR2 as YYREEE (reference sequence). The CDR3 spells CASSLAGRGRETQYF. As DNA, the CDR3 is TGTGCCAGCAGCTTGGCAGGGAGGGGTCGAGAGACCCAGTACTTC.

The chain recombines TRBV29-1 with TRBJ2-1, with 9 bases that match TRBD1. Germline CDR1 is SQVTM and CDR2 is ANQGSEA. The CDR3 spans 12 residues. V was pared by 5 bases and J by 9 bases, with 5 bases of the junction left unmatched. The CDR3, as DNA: TGCAGCGTTACCGGACAGGGGTCTGAGCAGTTCTTC. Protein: CSVTGQGSEQFF.

The CDR3 nucleotides read TGTGCCAGTGGTTGGAGGAGCAATCAGCCCCAGCATTTT. It specifies CASGWRSNQPQHF. The chain uses TRBV19 and TRBJ1-5; D not resolved. V was clipped by 8 bases and J by 1 base, with 9 bases between them. The CDR3 has 13 residues. Germline V gene data show CDR1 as LNHDA and CDR2 as SQIVND (reference sequence).

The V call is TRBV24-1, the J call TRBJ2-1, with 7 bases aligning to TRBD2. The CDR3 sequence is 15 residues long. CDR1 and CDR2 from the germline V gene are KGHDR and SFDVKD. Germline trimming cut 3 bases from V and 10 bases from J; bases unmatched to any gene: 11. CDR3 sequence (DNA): TGTGCCACCAGTGATGGTGGGCGGGGGAGGGGCGAGCAGTTCTTC. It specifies CATSDGGRGRGEQFF.

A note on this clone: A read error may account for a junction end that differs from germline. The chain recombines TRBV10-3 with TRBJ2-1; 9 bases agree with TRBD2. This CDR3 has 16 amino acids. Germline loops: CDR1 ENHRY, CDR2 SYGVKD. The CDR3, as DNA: TGTGCCATCAGTGAGTCTAGCGGGAGCTCCCACAATGAGCAGTTCTTC. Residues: CAISESSGSSHNEQFF.

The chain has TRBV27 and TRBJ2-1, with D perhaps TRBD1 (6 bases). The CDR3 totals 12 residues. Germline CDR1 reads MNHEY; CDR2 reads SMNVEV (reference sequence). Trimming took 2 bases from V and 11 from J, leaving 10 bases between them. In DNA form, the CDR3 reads TGTGCCAGCAGTTTAAGGGGGATGAAGCAGTTCTTC. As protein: CASSLRGMKQFF.

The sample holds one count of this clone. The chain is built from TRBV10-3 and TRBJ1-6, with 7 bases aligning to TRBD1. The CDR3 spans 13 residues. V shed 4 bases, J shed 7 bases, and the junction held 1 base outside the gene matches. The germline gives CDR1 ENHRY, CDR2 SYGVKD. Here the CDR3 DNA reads TGTGCCATCAGTGGGGACAGAAATTCACCCCTCCACTTT. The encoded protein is CAISGDRNSPLHF.

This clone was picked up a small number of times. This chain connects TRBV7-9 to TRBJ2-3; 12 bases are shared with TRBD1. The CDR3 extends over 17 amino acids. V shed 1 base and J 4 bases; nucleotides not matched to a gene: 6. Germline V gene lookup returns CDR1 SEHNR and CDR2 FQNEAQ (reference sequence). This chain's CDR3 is CASSLERDRGPADTQYF. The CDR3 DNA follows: TGTGCCAGCAGCTTAGAGCGGGACAGGGGGCCGGCAGATACGCAGTATTTT. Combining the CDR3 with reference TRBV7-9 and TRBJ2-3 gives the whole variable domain DTGVSQNPRHKITKRGQNVTFRCDPISEHNRLYWYRQTLGQGPEFLTYFQNEAQLEKSRLLSDRFSAERPKGSFSTLEIQRTEQGDSAMYLCASSLERDRGPADTQYFGPGTRLTVL.

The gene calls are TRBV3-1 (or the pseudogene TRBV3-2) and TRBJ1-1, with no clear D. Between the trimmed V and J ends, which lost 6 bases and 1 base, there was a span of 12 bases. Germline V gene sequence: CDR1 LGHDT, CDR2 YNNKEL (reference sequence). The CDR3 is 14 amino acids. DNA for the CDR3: TGTGCCAGCAGTCGTGACACCACGAACACTGAAGCTTTCTTT. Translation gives CASSRDTTNTEAFF.

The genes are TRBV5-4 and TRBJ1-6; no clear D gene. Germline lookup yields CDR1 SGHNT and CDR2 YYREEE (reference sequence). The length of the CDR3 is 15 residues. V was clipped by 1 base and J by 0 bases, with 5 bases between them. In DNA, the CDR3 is TGTGCCAGCAGCTTGACGGGCTCCTATAATTCACCCCTCCACTTT. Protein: CASSLTGSYNSPLHF.

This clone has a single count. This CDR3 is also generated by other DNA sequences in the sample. CDR3 residues: CASSQGGSDQPQHF. CDR3 nucleotides: TGTGCCAGCAGCCAGGGGGGTTCTGATCAGCCCCAGCATTTT. The chain is built from TRBV28 and TRBJ1-5; 7 bases fit TRBD1. V dropped 6 bases and J dropped 5; count of bases not matched to a gene: 7. This CDR3 spans 14 amino acids. CDR1 and CDR2 from the germline V gene are MDHEN and SYDVKM.

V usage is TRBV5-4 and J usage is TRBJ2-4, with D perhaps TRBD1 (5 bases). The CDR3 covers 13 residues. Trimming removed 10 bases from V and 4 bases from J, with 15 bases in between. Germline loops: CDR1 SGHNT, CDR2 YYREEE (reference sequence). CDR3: CAFRYDRKNIQYF. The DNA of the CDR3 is TGTGCCTTCAGATACGACAGAAAAAACATTCAGTACTTC.

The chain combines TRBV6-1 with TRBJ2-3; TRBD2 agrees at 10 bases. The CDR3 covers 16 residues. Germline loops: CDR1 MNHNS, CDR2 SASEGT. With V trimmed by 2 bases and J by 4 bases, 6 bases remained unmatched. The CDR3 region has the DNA TGTGCCAGCAGTGAATGGCGTCTAGCGGGAGCAGATACGCAGTATTTT. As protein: CASSEWRLAGADTQYF.

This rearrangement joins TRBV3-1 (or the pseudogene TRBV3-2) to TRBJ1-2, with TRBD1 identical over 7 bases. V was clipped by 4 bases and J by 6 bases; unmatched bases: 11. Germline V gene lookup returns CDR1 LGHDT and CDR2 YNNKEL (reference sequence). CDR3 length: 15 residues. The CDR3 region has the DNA TGTGCCAGCAGCCCAGCGTTGACAGGGTCGGATGGCTACACCTTC. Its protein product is CASSPALTGSDGYTF.

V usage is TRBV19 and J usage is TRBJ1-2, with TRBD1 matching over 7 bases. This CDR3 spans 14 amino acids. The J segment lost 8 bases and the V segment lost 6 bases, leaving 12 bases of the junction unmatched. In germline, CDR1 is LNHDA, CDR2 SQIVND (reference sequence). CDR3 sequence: CASRTPDRARGYTF. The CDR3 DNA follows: TGTGCCAGTAGGACCCCAGACAGGGCCCGCGGCTACACCTTC.

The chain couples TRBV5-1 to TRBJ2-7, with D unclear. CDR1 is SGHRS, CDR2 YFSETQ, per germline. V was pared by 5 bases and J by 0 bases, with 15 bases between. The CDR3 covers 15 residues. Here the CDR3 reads CASRLGQADSYEQYF. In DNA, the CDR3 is TGCGCCAGCAGGCTTGGCCAGGCTGACTCCTACGAGCAGTACTTC.

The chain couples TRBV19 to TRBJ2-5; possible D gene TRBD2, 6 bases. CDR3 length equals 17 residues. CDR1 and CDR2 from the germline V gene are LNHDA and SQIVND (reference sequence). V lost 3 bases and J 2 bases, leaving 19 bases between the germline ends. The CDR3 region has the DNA TGTGCCAGTAGTATTGGTAGGAACGTGGCGGGACAAGAGACCCAGTACTTC. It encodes CASSIGRNVAGQETQYF.

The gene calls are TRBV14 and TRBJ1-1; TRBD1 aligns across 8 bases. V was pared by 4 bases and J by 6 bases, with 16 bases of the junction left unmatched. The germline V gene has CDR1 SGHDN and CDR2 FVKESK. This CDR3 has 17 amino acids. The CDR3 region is CASSPGTGWRGNPEAFF. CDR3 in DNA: TGTGCCAGCAGCCCAGGGACAGGTTGGAGGGGAAACCCTGAAGCTTTCTTT.

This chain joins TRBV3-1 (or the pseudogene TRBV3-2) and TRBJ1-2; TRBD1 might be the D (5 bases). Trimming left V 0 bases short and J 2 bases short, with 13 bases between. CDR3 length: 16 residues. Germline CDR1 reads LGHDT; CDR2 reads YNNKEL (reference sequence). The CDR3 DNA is TGTGCCAGCAGCCAAGAACGTGGGGGGGGAAACTATGGCTACACCTTC. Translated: CASSQERGGGNYGYTF.

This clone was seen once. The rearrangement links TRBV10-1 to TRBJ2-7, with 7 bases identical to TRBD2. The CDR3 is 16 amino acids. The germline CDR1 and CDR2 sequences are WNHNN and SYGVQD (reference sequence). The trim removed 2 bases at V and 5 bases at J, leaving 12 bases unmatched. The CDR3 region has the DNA TGCGCCAGCAGTGAGAGGTCCAGGACTAGAGTCCACGAGCAGTACTTC. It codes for CASSERSRTRVHEQYF.

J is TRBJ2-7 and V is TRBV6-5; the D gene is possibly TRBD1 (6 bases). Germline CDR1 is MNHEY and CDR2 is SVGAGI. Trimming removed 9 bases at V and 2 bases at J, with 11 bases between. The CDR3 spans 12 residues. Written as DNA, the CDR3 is TGTGCCAGTAACGGACAGACCTACGAGCAGTACTTC. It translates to CASNGQTYEQYF.

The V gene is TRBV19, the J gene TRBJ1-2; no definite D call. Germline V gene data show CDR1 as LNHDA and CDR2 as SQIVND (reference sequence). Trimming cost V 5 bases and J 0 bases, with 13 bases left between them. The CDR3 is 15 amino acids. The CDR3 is CASSPLSQANYGYTF. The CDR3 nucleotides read TGTGCCAGTAGTCCCCTGTCGCAGGCTAACTATGGCTACACCTTC.

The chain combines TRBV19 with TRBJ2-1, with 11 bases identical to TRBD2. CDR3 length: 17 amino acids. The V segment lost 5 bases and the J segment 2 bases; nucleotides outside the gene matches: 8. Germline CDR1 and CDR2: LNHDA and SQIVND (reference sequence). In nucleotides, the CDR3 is TGTGCCAGTAGTTTCCTGACGACTAGCGGGGCCTACAATGAGCAGTTCTTC. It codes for CASSFLTTSGAYNEQFF.

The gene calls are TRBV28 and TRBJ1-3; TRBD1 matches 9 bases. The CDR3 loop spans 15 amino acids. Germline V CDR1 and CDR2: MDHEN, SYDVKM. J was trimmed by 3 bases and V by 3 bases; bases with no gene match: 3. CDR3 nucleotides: TGTGCCAGCAGTTTTGGGACAGGGTTTGGAAACACCATATATTTT. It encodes CASSFGTGFGNTIYF.